Listed below are T cell receptor beta chains from one sample, sequenced in a study of blood T cell repertoires in COVID-19. Using immunoSEQ multiplex PCR, the repertoire was profiled, and TCRdb retains in-frame clones only, with some absent. The data contain hundreds of thousands of clones, around nine tenths of them singletons. Sample: PBMCs or T cells enriched from blood (not recorded which). Source of these receptors: a young woman who had recovered from COVID-19. The CDR3 runs from the conserved cysteine through the conserved F or W. A D gene is named only where the DNA matches it firmly. Clone size, where shown, is once, few, many, or a class for clones that have expanded.

TRBV7-9,TRBD1,-,TRBJ1-2,TGTGCCAGCAGCTCGGACAGGGGTTATGGCTACACCTTC,CASSSDRGYGYTF
TRBV27,-,-,TRBJ1-4,TGTGCCAGCAGTCAGCACGGGAATGAAAAACTGTTTTTT,CASSQHGNEKLFF
TRBV7-3,-,few,TRBJ1-1,TGTGCCAGCAGCGAGGGGACATCCACTGAAGCTTTCTTT,CASSEGTSTEAFF
TRBV7-2,TRBD1,-,TRBJ1-4,TGTGCCAGCAGCTGGACAGGCCGTAATGAAAAACTGTTTTTT,CASSWTGRNEKLFF
TRBV5-1,TRBD1,-,TRBJ2-5,TGCGCCAGCAGCTTGGATTGGGGGACAGGGCAAGAGACCCAGTACTTC,CASSLDWGTGQETQYF
TRBV9,TRBD1,-,TRBJ1-1,TGTGCCAGCAGCGCCGGGACAGATACTGAAGCTTTCTTT,CASSAGTDTEAFF
TRBV6-2/TRBV6-3,-,-,TRBJ1-6,TGTGCCAGCAGTTACAGTCGCGGGAGCTCCTATAATTCACCCCTCCACTTT,CASSYSRGSSYNSPLHF
TRBV19,-,-,TRBJ2-3,TGTGCCAGTAGTATAGGGTTGGGGGCGCCAAGCACAGATACGCAGTATTTT,CASSIGLGAPSTDTQYF
TRBV4-2,-,few,TRBJ1-2,TGTGCCAGCAGCCACCCCCCGGACAGTAACTATGGCTACACCTTC,CASSHPPDSNYGYTF
TRBV9,-,-,TRBJ2-2,TGTGCCAGCAGCGTAGCTCCCAGGGGGGACACCGGGGAGCTGTTTTTT,CASSVAPRGDTGELFF
TRBV9,-,-,TRBJ2-7,TGTGCCAGCAGCGGACTAGGATCTACCTACGAGCAGTACTTC,CASSGLGSTYEQYF
TRBV15,TRBD2,-,TRBJ2-7,TGTGCCAGCTCGCGGGAGGGTTTCTCCTACGAGCAGTACTTC,CASSREGFSYEQYF
TRBV9,TRBD2,-,TRBJ2-5,TGTGCCAGCAGTCTAGCGGCGTACCAAGAGACCCAGTACTTC,CASSLAAYQETQYF
TRBV30,-,-,TRBJ1-4,TGTGCCTGGAGTAGAGGGGAGGTTGAAAAACTGTTTTTT,CAWSRGEVEKLFF
TRBV12-3/TRBV12-4,TRBD2,-,TRBJ2-1,TGTGCCAGCAGTCCGACTAGCGGGAATGAGCAGTTCTTC,CASSPTSGNEQFF
TRBV7-6,TRBD2,-,TRBJ2-1,TGTGCCAGCAGCTTAGTGCTAGCGGGACCCTACAATGAGCAGTTCTTC,CASSLVLAGPYNEQFF
TRBV6-5,-,-,TRBJ2-7,TGTGCCAGCAGGAACGGAAGACAAGCAGCCTACGAGCAGTACTTC,CASRNGRQAAYEQYF
TRBV27,TRBD1,-,TRBJ1-5,TGTGCCAGCAGTAGACAGGGCCATCAGCCCCAGCATTTT,CASSRQGHQPQHF
TRBV4-1,TRBD2,few,TRBJ2-3,TGCGCCAGCAGCCAAGCATCAACTAGCGCCTCAACGACGCAGTATTTT,CASSQASTSASTTQYF
TRBV19,-,-,TRBJ2-3,TGTGCCAGTAGTGCGAACAGGGATTCAGATACGCAGTATTTT,CASSANRDSDTQYF
TRBV6-2/TRBV6-3,TRBD1,-,TRBJ1-1,TGTGCCAGCAGTACCGGGACAGTCACTGAAGCTTTCTTT,CASSTGTVTEAFF
TRBV18,-,-,TRBJ2-3,TGTGCCAGCTCAACTGTTACAGATACGCAGTATTTT,CASSTVTDTQYF
TRBV6-1,TRBD2,-,TRBJ2-1,TGTGCCAGCAGTGAAGACAGCGGGAGCTCCTACAATGAGCAGTTCTTC,CASSEDSGSSYNEQFF
TRBV29-1,TRBD1,-,TRBJ2-1,TGCAGCGTTGACGTCTCGGGGACAGGGTACAATGAGCAGTTCTTC,CSVDVSGTGYNEQFF
TRBV27,TRBD1,few,TRBJ1-2,TGTGCCAGCAGTTCGGCTTACAGGGGGCGGGGAGGTGGCTACACCTTC,CASSSAYRGRGGGYTF
TRBV18,TRBD1,-,TRBJ1-1,TGTGCCAGCTCACCGAATCGGGGGACAGGGAACACTGAAGCTTTCTTT,CASSPNRGTGNTEAFF
TRBV4-1,-,-,TRBJ1-1,TGCGCCAGCAGCCCCCTGCTCGTCGGGACTGAAGCTTTCTTT,CASSPLLVGTEAFF
TRBV6-1,TRBD1,-,TRBJ2-3,TGTGCCAGCAGTGACGGGACAGGACTCTACACAGATACGCAGTATTTT,CASSDGTGLYTDTQYF
TRBV18,-,-,TRBJ1-5,TGTGCCAGCTCTCTAGGGGGGGGTGCGCAGCCCCAGCATTTT,CASSLGGGAQPQHF
TRBV9,-,once,TRBJ1-5,TGTGCCAGCAGCTTGCAGGGAGGACAGCCCCAGCATTTT,CASSLQGGQPQHF
TRBV7-9,-,few,TRBJ2-7,TGTGCCAGCAATCCTAATCAGGTCGTCTACGAGCAGTACTTC,CASNPNQVVYEQYF
TRBV15,TRBD2,-,TRBJ2-1,TGTGCCACCAGCAGGGGACTAGCGGGAGGTATCCATGAGCAGTTCTTC,CATSRGLAGGIHEQFF
TRBV14,-,-,TRBJ2-7,TGTGCCAGCAGCCAAGATCTCAGGCGTCACGAGCAGTACTTC,CASSQDLRRHEQYF
TRBV19,-,-,TRBJ2-7,TGTGCCAGTAGTATAGGGCGGGGCAGCCACGAGCAGTACTTC,CASSIGRGSHEQYF
TRBV7-5,-,-,TRBJ2-5,TGTGCCAGAAGCCCCGAACGAGCAGGGGAAGGAGAGACCCAGTACTTC,CARSPERAGEGETQYF
TRBV7-2,-,-,TRBJ2-1,TGTGCCAGCAGCTTAGGGAGGTCGGGGGACGGATACAATGAGCAGTTCTTC,CASSLGRSGDGYNEQFF
TRBV5-6,-,once,TRBJ2-2,TGTGCCAGCTCCCGTTTTTCCGGGGAGCTGTTTTTT,CASSRFSGELFF
TRBV14,TRBD2,-,TRBJ2-3,TGTGCCAGCAGCCAATTAGGGACTAGCGGGACTAGCACAGATACGCAGTATTTT,CASSQLGTSGTSTDTQYF
TRBV14,-,once,TRBJ1-2,TGTGCCAGCAGCCAAGATAGGGGACCGGGAGAGTATGGCTACACCTTC,CASSQDRGPGEYGYTF
TRBV6-2/TRBV6-3,-,-,TRBJ2-2,TGTGCCAGCAGCAGCCTTGGGACTCCGAACACCGGGGAGCTGTTTTTT,CASSSLGTPNTGELFF
TRBV19,TRBD1,-,TRBJ1-5,TGTGCCAGTAGGAGACAGGGGTATCAGCCCCAGCATTTT,CASRRQGYQPQHF
TRBV19,-,-,TRBJ2-5,TGTGCCAGTGCCAGAGCAGGGCAAGAGACCCAGTACTTC,CASARAGQETQYF
TRBV7-6,TRBD2,-,TRBJ2-1,TGTGCCAGCAGCTTATCGACTAGCGGGAGATTGACACGCGGCAATGAGCAGTTCTTC,CASSLSTSGRLTRGNEQFF
TRBV10-1,-,-,TRBJ1-5,TGCGCCAGCAGTGAGGGCAGGGAAGGTCTGGGGACCCAGCATTTT,CASSEGREGLGTQHF
TRBV13,TRBD2,-,TRBJ2-3,TGTGCCAGCAGCCGATCGACTAGCGGGAGGAGAGATACGCAGTATTTT,CASSRSTSGRRDTQYF
TRBV6-2/TRBV6-3,TRBD1,few,TRBJ1-1,TGTGCCAGCAGTTACTCCACGATCTCGGACAGGGGGCCTGAAGCTTTCTTT,CASSYSTISDRGPEAFF